The 3 T cell receptor beta chains in this list originate from one sample, sequenced in a study of cytomegalovirus exposure and HLA in healthy donors. The PCR had 60 Vbeta and 13 Jbeta primers. TCRdb keeps only in-frame clones here, not all; method: immunoSEQ multiplex PCR. The table lists 83,000 or so clones, around 81% of them singletons. Material: PBMCs. Every receptor here comes from a woman in her 30s in good health and CMV-seronegative.

CDR3 residues: CATSRGGGLLTEAFF. CDR3 in DNA: TGTGCCACCAGCCGCGGAGGGGGCCTTTTGACTGAAGCTTTCTTT. V is TRBV15 and J is TRBJ1-1; 7 nucleotides line up with TRBD1. CDR3 length: 15 amino acids. The V segment lost 5 bases and the J segment 5 bases; nucleotides outside the gene matches: 11. Germline loops: CDR1 LNHNV, CDR2 YYDKDF (reference sequence).

The gene calls are TRBV6-6 and TRBJ2-7, with TRBD1 matching 9 bases. Germline CDR1 reads MNHNY; CDR2 reads SVGAGI (reference sequence). This CDR3 region has 13 residues. Trimming removed 9 bases from V and 5 bases from J; junction bases left unmatched: 8. DNA for the CDR3: TGTGCCAGGGCCGGGACAGGGTTTAACGAGCAGTACTTC. It is translated as CARAGTGFNEQYF.

The V and J genes are TRBV5-1 and TRBJ2-3; no reliable D call. The CDR3 sequence is 14 residues long. Germline CDR1 reads SGHRS; CDR2 reads YFSETQ. The V end was cut by 1 base, the J end by 0 bases, with 6 bases between. CDR3 DNA: TGCGCCAGCAGCTTGACTACTAGCACAGATACGCAGTATTTT. Translation gives CASSLTTSTDTQYF.